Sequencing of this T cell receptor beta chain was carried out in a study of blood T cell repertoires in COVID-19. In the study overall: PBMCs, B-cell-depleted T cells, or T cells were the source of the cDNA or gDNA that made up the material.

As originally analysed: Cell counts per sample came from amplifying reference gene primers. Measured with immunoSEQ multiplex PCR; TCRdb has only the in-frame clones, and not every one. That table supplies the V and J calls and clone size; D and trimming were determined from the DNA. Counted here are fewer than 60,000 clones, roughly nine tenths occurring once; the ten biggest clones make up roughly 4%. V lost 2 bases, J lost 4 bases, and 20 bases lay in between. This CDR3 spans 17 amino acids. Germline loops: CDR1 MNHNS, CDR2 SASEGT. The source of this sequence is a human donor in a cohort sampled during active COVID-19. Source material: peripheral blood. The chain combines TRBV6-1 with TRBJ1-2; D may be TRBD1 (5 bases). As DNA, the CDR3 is TGTGCCAGCAGTGAAAGTCGGGGGACGGGGACTTTCTATGGCTACACCTTC. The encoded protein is CASSESRGTGTFYGYTF.